Detailed here is one T cell receptor (beta chain). These data originate in a study of T cell changes during pregnancy in multiple sclerosis. Per the germline V gene, CDR1 is KGHSH and CDR2 is LQKENI. J gave up 7 bases and V 3 bases, and 9 bases lay outside the gene matches. This CDR3 region has 16 residues. Sequencing used immunoSEQ multiplex PCR; TCRdb keeps in-frame clones, though not all of them. This sample has 45,000 to 55,000 clones, with about nine tenths found just once. This chain uses TRBV18 with TRBJ1-6, with 7 positions matching TRBD1. The source of this sequence is a female donor in good health, enrolled as a control in a pregnancy study. The sequencing used CD4+ T cells from peripheral blood mononuclear cells, collected after pregnancy. In DNA, the CDR3 is TGTGCCAGCTCACCGCTCGCGGGACAGATCAATTCACCCCTCCACTTT. Its translation: CASSPLAGQINSPLHF.